A single sample gave rise to the 18 T cell receptor beta chains below, sequenced in a study of T cell responses to AZD1222 COVID-19 vaccine. Profiling relied on immunoSEQ multiplex PCR, and the TCRdb table lists in-frame clones only, not all of them. The table lists 180,000 or so clones, 90% to 95% of them singletons. The sample consisted of peripheral blood, taken 28 days after the second dose of the MenACWY control vaccine. The receptors come from an adult who received the MenACWY meningococcal vaccine as a control.

V gene TRBV7-2 combines with J gene TRBJ1-1, with no clear D. Germline-derived CDR1 and CDR2 are SGHTA and FQGNSA. V lost 1 base and J 6 bases, leaving 9 bases between the germline ends. This CDR3 comprises 13 residues. CDR3 bases: TGTGCCAGCAGCTTAGACCCAGTATCTGAAGCTTTCTTT. Amino acids: CASSLDPVSEAFF.

This chain connects TRBV28 to TRBJ2-7; weak D call: TRBD1 (6 bases). This CDR3 is built from 15 residues. Germline V lookup: CDR1 MDHEN, CDR2 SYDVKM. The V end lost 5 bases, the J end lost 0 bases, and 14 bases lay between the germline ends. The CDR3 DNA sequence: TGTGCCAGCAGTGGGGGTACAGGGATCTCCTACGAGCAGTACTTC. This sequence encodes CASSGGTGISYEQYF.

This chain connects TRBV19 to TRBJ1-3, with D unclear. V dropped 7 bases and J dropped 0 bases, with 10 bases sitting between them. Germline CDR1 LNHDA, CDR2 SQIVND (reference sequence). The CDR3 runs to 14 residues. The CDR3 region is CASIKSSSGNTIYF. For the CDR3, the DNA is TGTGCCAGTATTAAGTCGAGCTCTGGAAACACCATATATTTT.

CDR3 nucleotides: TGTGCCAGCAGCCAGATTAATTCACCCCTCCACTTT. It translates to CASSQINSPLHF. This sequence joins TRBV3-1 (or the pseudogene TRBV3-2) and TRBJ1-6, with D hard to call. The CDR3 covers 12 residues. With 3 bases removed from V and 6 bases from J, the gap between germline ends came to 3 bases. CDR1 is LGHDT and CDR2 is YNNKEL in the germline V gene (reference sequence).

The rearrangement uses TRBV28 and TRBJ1-2; 10 nucleotides align to TRBD1. Per germline, CDR1 MDHEN and CDR2 SYDVKM. The CDR3 runs to 14 residues. Trimming removed 5 bases from V and 7 bases from J; junction bases left unmatched: 7. The CDR3 nucleotides read TGTGCCAGCAGTAGGGGACAGGGGAGAAGTGGCTACACCTTC. Its protein is CASSRGQGRSGYTF.

The V gene is TRBV27, the J gene TRBJ1-5; D is uncertain. Germline V gives CDR1 MNHEY, CDR2 SMNVEV (reference sequence). V was trimmed by 1 base and J by 4 bases, leaving 17 bases between them. The CDR3 extends over 17 amino acids. CDR3 DNA sequence: TGTGCCAGCAGTTTATTATCCAAGGGTGGGAGGAATCAGCCCCAGCATTTT. It translates to CASSLLSKGGRNQPQHF.

This clone was recorded once. This sequence joins TRBV19 and TRBJ1-5; 7 bases line up with TRBD1. This CDR3 is 14 amino acids long. From germline, CDR1 is LNHDA and CDR2 SQIVND (reference sequence). Germline trimming cut 5 bases from V and 4 bases from J; bases unmatched to any gene: 5. CDR3 in amino acids: CASSSRDRNQPQHF. The CDR3 region has the DNA TGTGCCAGTAGTTCCCGGGACAGAAATCAGCCCCAGCATTTT.

This rearrangement joins TRBV5-1 to TRBJ1-5, with 12 nucleotides matching TRBD1. This CDR3 has 16 amino acids. Per the germline V gene, CDR1 is SGHRS and CDR2 is YFSETQ. Trimming took 3 bases from V and 6 from J; bases not matched to a gene: 7. The CDR3 here is CASSWDRGRESQPQHF. In nucleotides, the CDR3 is TGCGCCAGCAGCTGGGACAGGGGGCGCGAAAGTCAGCCCCAGCATTTT.

The chain links TRBV19 to TRBJ1-2; D gene unclear. Germline V lookup: CDR1 LNHDA, CDR2 SQIVND (reference sequence). The CDR3 loop spans 14 amino acids. V shed 6 bases and J shed 4 bases, with 15 bases lying between them. CDR3: CASREVDIRYGYTF. Here the CDR3 DNA reads TGTGCCAGTAGGGAGGTTGACATACGCTATGGCTACACCTTC. Supplemented by reference TRBV19 and TRBJ1-2, the full variable domain reads DGGITQSPKYLFRKEGQNVTLSCEQNLNHDAMYWYRQDPGQGLRLIYYSQIVNDFQKGDIAEGYSVSREKKESFPLTVTSAQKNPTAFYLCASREVDIRYGYTFGSGTRLTVV.

The rearrangement links TRBV12-3 or TRBV12-4 to TRBJ1-6; 8 nucleotides agree with TRBD1. V lost 10 bases and J lost 6; bases outside the gene matches: 5. The CDR3 consists of 13 residues. Here the CDR3 reads CATLDRANSPLHF. CDR3 in DNA: TGTGCCACCCTGGACAGGGCTAATTCACCCCTCCACTTT.

This clone appeared a few times. The rearrangement links TRBV24-1 to TRBJ2-7, with 7 bases that match TRBD1. This CDR3 is built from 13 residues. With V trimmed by 4 bases and J by 3 bases, 2 bases remained unmatched. Germline V gives CDR1 KGHDR, CDR2 SFDVKD. DNA for the CDR3: TGTGCCACCAGTGACTGGGACAGCTACGAGCAGTACTTC. Protein sequence: CATSDWDSYEQYF.

A few counts support this clone. The rearrangement joins TRBV19 to TRBJ2-1; D is undetermined. There are 15 residues in the CDR3. Trimming stripped 2 bases from V and 5 bases from J, with 13 bases between. Germline loops: CDR1 LNHDA, CDR2 SQIVND (reference sequence). CDR3 protein: CASSITWARNNEQFF. The CDR3 nucleotides read TGTGCCAGTAGTATAACGTGGGCCCGGAACAATGAGCAGTTCTTC.

This clone was recorded only once. This chain connects TRBV28 to TRBJ2-7; D is perhaps TRBD2 (5 bases). The CDR3 runs to 14 residues. Trimming cost V 4 bases and J 3 bases, with 13 bases left between them. CDR1 is MDHEN and CDR2 is SYDVKM in the germline V gene. CDR3 region: CASSSSGPIYEQYF. CDR3 nucleotide sequence: TGTGCCAGCAGTTCGAGCGGCCCAATCTACGAGCAGTACTTC.

The chain carries TRBV6-5 and TRBJ2-7; 9 bases fit TRBD1. This CDR3 contains 14 residues. After removal of 4 bases from V and 1 base from J, the junction contained 2 bases not matched to a gene. The germline CDR1 and CDR2 sequences are MNHEY and SVGAGI. CDR3 bases: TGTGCCAGCAGTTGGACAGGGGAATCCTACGAGCAGTACTTC. Its protein product is CASSWTGESYEQYF.

The chain employs TRBV7-2 and TRBJ1-5; D possibly corresponds to TRBD1 (5 bases). The germline V gene encodes CDR1 SGHTA and CDR2 FQGNSA. The CDR3 extends over 16 amino acids. The V gene lost 0 bases and the J gene lost 3 bases, with 12 bases spanning the gap. CDR3 DNA: TGTGCCAGCAGCTTAGCGGGGTCGGGGGTCAATCAGCCCCAGCATTTT. Translated: CASSLAGSGVNQPQHF.

The chain has TRBV5-4 and TRBJ2-7; 10 bases are a match to TRBD1. The CDR3 has 15 amino acids. CDR1 is SGHNT, CDR2 YYREEE, per germline (reference sequence). J was trimmed by 1 base and V by 4 bases; bases with no gene match: 5. CDR3 nucleotide sequence: TGTGCCAGCAGCCCTCCGGGACAGGGGTCCTACGAGCAGTACTTC. Translation gives CASSPPGQGSYEQYF. Full variable domain (rest looked up from reference TRBV5-4 and TRBJ2-7): ETGVTQSPTHLIKTRGQQVTLRCSSQSGHNTVSWYQQALGQGPQFIFQYYREEENGRGNFPPRFSGLQFPNYSSELNVNALELDDSALYLCASSPPGQGSYEQYFGPGTRLTVT.

The chain combines TRBV30 with TRBJ2-7; TRBD2 might be the D (5 bases). V lost 6 bases and J lost 2, with 17 bases in between. The germline V gene has CDR1 GTSNPN and CDR2 SVGIG (reference sequence). This CDR3 is built from 14 residues. CDR3 coding DNA: TGTGCCTGCCCTAAGGTCGGGGTAACCTACGAGCAGTACTTC. Amino acids: CACPKVGVTYEQYF.

This sequence joins TRBV5-1 and TRBJ1-6; D is unresolved. CDR3 length equals 16 residues. V gave up 4 bases and J gave up 7 bases, with 18 bases separating them. Germline CDR1 is SGHRS and CDR2 is YFSETQ. The CDR3 loop reads CASSTDMTAQNSPLHF. Here the CDR3 DNA reads TGCGCCAGCAGCACCGATATGACGGCTCAGAATTCACCCCTCCACTTT.